The rows below give T cell receptor beta chains drawn from one sample of a study of T cell responses to AZD1222 COVID-19 vaccine. The table came from immunoSEQ multiplex PCR; TCRdb's copy has only in-frame clones and leaves some out. The sample shows roughly 150,000 clones, around 89% of them seen only once. The sequences come from peripheral blood, collected on day 0 of AZD1222 vaccination. The receptors originated from an adult in good health. Both conserved end residues are part of each CDR3. Fields, in order: D gene, V gene, clone size, J gene, CDR3 protein, CDR3 DNA. D genes are given only for firm matches. A clone size is listed for some rows: how often the clone was seen (once, few, many), or a class if it is expanded.

NA,TRBV15,NA,TRBJ1-6,CATRRMVGPDLTTQRSPLHF,TGTGCCACCAGGAGGATGGTTGGGCCGGACCTTACAACTCAGCGGTCACCCCTCCACTTT
TRBD1,TRBV11-2,NA,TRBJ1-2,CASSLERTGDGYTF,TGTGCCAGCAGCTTAGAAAGGACAGGGGATGGCTACACCTTC
NA,TRBV7-8,few,TRBJ1-1,CASSSYLQGNTEAFF,TGTGCCAGCAGCTCATACTTACAGGGAAACACTGAAGCTTTCTTT
NA,TRBV5-4,NA,TRBJ2-3,CASGTRQDTQYF,TGTGCCAGCGGGACGCGACAGGATACGCAGTATTTT
TRBD1,TRBV18,NA,TRBJ1-1,CASSPTTGDHEAFF,TGTGCCAGCTCACCCACCACAGGGGATCATGAAGCTTTCTTT
NA,TRBV7-7,NA,TRBJ2-6,CASSLATGTGANVLTF,TGTGCTAGCAGCTTAGCCACAGGGACTGGGGCCAACGTCCTGACTTTC
NA,TRBV27,NA,TRBJ1-1,CASSVWGGTEAFF,TGTGCCAGCAGTGTCTGGGGGGGCACTGAAGCTTTCTTT
TRBD1,TRBV12-5,NA,TRBJ1-3,CASGPGQGASNTIYF,TGTGCTAGTGGTCCCGGACAGGGGGCATCAAACACCATATATTTT
TRBD2,TRBV3-1/TRBV3-2,NA,TRBJ2-3,CASSQVAGTSTDTQYF,TGTGCCAGCAGCCAAGTAGCGGGGACTAGCACAGATACGCAGTATTTT
NA,TRBV4-3,NA,TRBJ1-1,CASSPVVRTEAFF,TGCGCCAGCAGCCCTGTGGTTCGGACTGAAGCTTTCTTT
NA,TRBV19,NA,TRBJ2-7,CASREAQGGLGEQYF,TGTGCCAGTAGAGAGGCCCAGGGGGGTTTGGGAGAGCAGTACTTC
TRBD2,TRBV6-1,NA,TRBJ2-1,CASSQGLAGGQGEQFF,TGTGCCAGCAGTCAAGGACTAGCGGGGGGGCAGGGTGAGCAGTTCTTC
NA,TRBV5-1,NA,TRBJ2-3,CASGTGPTDTQYF,TGCGCCAGCGGGACGGGGCCCACAGATACGCAGTATTTT
NA,TRBV9,NA,TRBJ2-7,CASSVGGSGYEQYF,TGTGCCAGCAGCGTAGGGGGCTCTGGCTACGAGCAGTACTTC
NA,TRBV7-9,once,TRBJ2-7,CASSLVNYEQYF,TGTGCCAGCAGCTTAGTAAACTACGAGCAGTACTTC
NA,TRBV10-3,NA,TRBJ1-5,CATHRGEGQPQHF,TGTGCCACCCATCGGGGGGAGGGTCAGCCCCAGCATTTT
NA,TRBV7-9,once,TRBJ1-2,CASSWDGYGYTF,TGTGCCAGCAGCTGGGACGGCTATGGCTACACCTTC
NA,TRBV18,NA,TRBJ1-4,CASSPRSNGEKLFF,TGTGCCAGCTCACCTCGGTCGAATGGGGAAAAACTGTTTTTT
NA,TRBV18,once,TRBJ2-5,CASSPTSWTQYF,TGTGCCAGCTCCCCGACCAGTTGGACCCAGTACTTC
NA,TRBV28,NA,TRBJ1-5,CASRRSDQPQHF,TGTGCCAGCAGACGGTCCGATCAGCCCCAGCATTTT
TRBD2,TRBV5-4,NA,TRBJ2-1,CASSGWVAGVKNEQFF,TGTGCCAGCAGCGGGTGGGTAGCGGGGGTCAAAAATGAGCAGTTCTTC
TRBD2,TRBV18,NA,TRBJ2-5,CASSPPTSGLQETQYF,TGTGCCAGCTCACCACCGACTAGCGGGTTACAAGAGACCCAGTACTTC
NA,TRBV6-5,once,TRBJ1-3,CASSLRGSFGNTIYF,TGTGCCAGCAGTTTAAGGGGTTCGTTCGGAAACACCATATATTTT
TRBD1,TRBV5-8,NA,TRBJ1-4,CASSPRDRVGEKLFF,TGTGCCAGCAGCCCCCGGGACAGGGTTGGAGAAAAACTGTTTTTT
NA,TRBV5-6,NA,TRBJ1-2,CASSSDSAPPGYTF,TGTGCCAGCAGTAGTGACAGTGCCCCACCAGGCTACACCTTC
TRBD2,TRBV18,NA,TRBJ2-1,CASSTGLALGEQFF,TGTGCCAGCTCAACGGGACTAGCGTTAGGTGAGCAGTTCTTC
NA,TRBV3-1/TRBV3-2,NA,TRBJ1-4,CASSQTRGVNEKLFF,TGTGCCAGCAGCCAGACACGGGGGGTCAATGAAAAACTGTTTTTT
TRBD1,TRBV4-3,NA,TRBJ1-1,CASSQAQGRGTEAFF,TGCGCCAGCAGCCAGGCACAGGGGAGAGGCACTGAAGCTTTCTTT
TRBD1,TRBV19,NA,TRBJ1-1,CASSAATGTGGKAFF,TGTGCCAGTAGTGCTGCCACCGGGACAGGGGGCAAGGCTTTCTTT
NA,TRBV27,NA,TRBJ1-2,CASSLSYRVGGYTF,TGTGCCAGCAGTTTATCATACAGGGTGGGGGGCTACACCTTC
NA,TRBV5-6,NA,TRBJ2-4,CASSLGGTVLAKNIQYF,TGTGCCAGCAGCTTGGGGGGGACGGTCTTAGCCAAAAACATTCAGTACTTC
NA,TRBV19,NA,TRBJ1-1,CASSIGQVMNTEAFF,TGTGCCAGTAGTATCGGGCAGGTGATGAACACTGAAGCTTTCTTT
NA,TRBV21-1,NA,TRBJ2-2,CASSKNVGHEDTNTGELFF,TGTGCCAGCAGCAAAAACGTAGGACACGAGGATACGAACACCGGGGAGCTGTTTTTT
NA,TRBV7-3,NA,TRBJ2-3,CASSSNTGSNTQYF,TGTGCCAGCAGCTCTAACACAGGTTCCAATACGCAGTATTTT
TRBD1,TRBV18,NA,TRBJ1-2,CASSPRTGGGYTF,TGTGCCAGCTCGCCTCGGACAGGGGGTGGCTACACCTTC
TRBD2,TRBV4-3,NA,TRBJ2-2,CASSPLTSGGNTGELFF,TGCGCCAGCAGCCCCCTGACTAGCGGGGGGAACACCGGGGAGCTGTTTTTT
NA,TRBV11-3,NA,TRBJ1-2,CASSLESGLGYTF,TGTGCCAGCAGCTTAGAGTCCGGGCTGGGCTACACCTTC
TRBD1,TRBV4-1,NA,TRBJ1-2,CASSQESTGRGAGYTF,TGCGCCAGCAGCCAAGAATCGACAGGGAGGGGAGCTGGCTACACCTTC
NA,TRBV27,NA,TRBJ1-1,CASSLSTGVNTEAFF,TGTGCCAGCAGTTTATCGACAGGCGTGAACACTGAAGCTTTCTTT
TRBD1,TRBV12-3/TRBV12-4,NA,TRBJ1-5,CASSGTALGAQHF,TGTGCCAGCAGCGGGACAGCCCTAGGGGCCCAGCATTTT
NA,TRBV7-2,few,TRBJ1-2,CASSSSGTLVNYGYTF,TGTGCCAGCAGCTCTTCCGGGACACTCGTAAACTATGGCTACACCTTC
NA,TRBV9,once,TRBJ2-3,CASSVGSSKYTDTQYF,TGTGCCAGCAGCGTAGGTAGTAGTAAATACACAGATACGCAGTATTTT
NA,TRBV5-1,NA,TRBJ2-3,CASSTGLIWTTDTQYF,TGCGCCAGCAGCACGGGACTGATTTGGACCACAGATACGCAGTATTTT
NA,TRBV18,once,TRBJ1-1,CASSSTAGVSEAFF,TGTGCCAGCTCATCGACAGCGGGCGTATCTGAAGCTTTCTTT
TRBD1,TRBV5-4,once,TRBJ2-3,CASSLIGHTAGGGRDTQYF,TGTGCCAGCAGCTTGATTGGCCATACCGCAGGGGGTGGGAGAGATACGCAGTATTTT
NA,TRBV5-4,NA,TRBJ1-1,CASSLSGMNTEAFF,TGTGCCAGCAGCCTGAGCGGTATGAACACTGAAGCTTTCTTT
TRBD1,TRBV28,NA,TRBJ2-6,CATSGQVISGANVLTF,TGTGCCACCTCGGGACAGGTGATCTCTGGGGCCAACGTCCTGACTTTC